Listed below are T cell receptor beta chains from one sample, sequenced in a study of Graves' ophthalmopathy and Graves' hyperthyroidism. MiXCR was run by TCRdb on the multiplex PCR reads, yielding one entry per CDR3 protein. The table lists 620,000 or so distinct CDR3 sequences, 20% to 25% of them singletons. Sequencing input: peripheral blood. These receptors were taken from a woman younger than 30 with stable Graves' hyperthyroidism. Some clones in this sample may be carry-over from other donors' samples. Both conserved end residues are part of each CDR3. Fields, in order: CDR3 length, clone size, D gene, J gene, V gene, CDR3 protein, CDR3 DNA. A D gene is named only where the DNA matches it firmly. Size is stated for part of the rows, as once, few or many counts, or as a class when the clone is expanded.

len: 13
abundance: many
d_gene: .
j_gene: TRBJ1-2
v_gene: TRBV12-3/TRBV12-4
CDR3aa: CASSRTDGGGYTF
CDR3nt: TGTGCCAGCAGTCGGACCGATGGAGGGGGCTACACCTTC

len: 15
abundance: many
d_gene: TRBD1
j_gene: TRBJ1-1
v_gene: TRBV7-2
CDR3aa: CASSMRDRVGTEAFF
CDR3nt: TGTGCCAGCAGCATGAGGGACAGGGTGGGCACTGAAGCTTTCTTT

len: 10
abundance: many
d_gene: .
j_gene: TRBJ2-2
v_gene: TRBV30
CDR3aa: CAWNPGELFF
CDR3nt: TGTGCCTGGAATCCCGGGGAGCTGTTTTTT

len: 15
abundance: many
d_gene: .
j_gene: TRBJ1-5
v_gene: TRBV5-1
CDR3aa: CASSLEDSGNQPQHF
CDR3nt: TGCGCCAGCAGCTTGGAAGACAGCGGGAATCAGCCCCAGCATTTT

len: 11
abundance: few
d_gene: .
j_gene: TRBJ1-2
v_gene: TRBV5-1
CDR3aa: CASSLDGRVTF
CDR3nt: TGCGCCAGCAGCTTGGACGGTCGGGTCACCTTC

len: 14
abundance: few
d_gene: .
j_gene: TRBJ2-4
v_gene: TRBV18
CDR3aa: CASSPGVSKNIQYF
CDR3nt: TGTGCCAGCTCACCAGGAGTGAGCAAAAACATTCAGTACTTC

len: 12
abundance: many
d_gene: .
j_gene: TRBJ2-5
v_gene: TRBV6-1
CDR3aa: CASSAGEETQYF
CDR3nt: TGTGCCAGCAGTGCAGGGGAAGAGACCCAGTACTTC

len: 13
abundance: .
d_gene: .
j_gene: TRBJ1-1
v_gene: TRBV2
CDR3aa: CASKEGWDTEAFF
CDR3nt: TGTGCCAGCAAAGAGGGTTGGGACACTGAAGCTTTCTTT

len: 14
abundance: many
d_gene: .
j_gene: TRBJ2-2
v_gene: TRBV11-2
CDR3aa: CASSQRGVTGELFF
CDR3nt: TGTGCCAGCAGCCAAAGGGGGGTCACCGGGGAGCTGTTTTTT

len: 16
abundance: few
d_gene: .
j_gene: TRBJ2-2
v_gene: TRBV28
CDR3aa: CASSSWGGPRGGELFF
CDR3nt: TGTGCCAGCAGCTCCTGGGGCGGACCGAGGGGCGGGGAGCTGTTTTTT

len: 14
abundance: .
d_gene: TRBD1
j_gene: TRBJ1-3
v_gene: TRBV30
CDR3aa: CAWQTGNSGNTIYF
CDR3nt: TGTGCCTGGCAGACAGGGAACTCTGGAAACACCATATATTTT

len: 12
abundance: .
d_gene: .
j_gene: TRBJ1-1
v_gene: TRBV29-1
CDR3aa: CSATIPPRGAFF
CDR3nt: TGCAGCGCTACGATTCCTCCCCGCGGGGCTTTCTTT

len: 14
abundance: many
d_gene: .
j_gene: TRBJ2-2
v_gene: TRBV6-1
CDR3aa: CASSRTPDTGELFF
CDR3nt: TGTGCCAGCAGTAGGACCCCGGACACCGGGGAGCTGTTTTTT

len: 14
abundance: .
d_gene: .
j_gene: TRBJ2-7
v_gene: TRBV28
CDR3aa: CASRKSDTTYEQYF
CDR3nt: TGTGCCAGCAGGAAATCGGACACAACCTACGAGCAGTACTTC

len: 12
abundance: .
d_gene: .
j_gene: TRBJ2-2
v_gene: TRBV29-1
CDR3aa: CSVVNETGELFF
CDR3nt: TGCAGCGTTGTAAACGAAACCGGGGAGCTGTTTTTT

len: 14
abundance: many
d_gene: TRBD1
j_gene: TRBJ2-7
v_gene: TRBV28
CDR3aa: CASSTDRAAYEQYF
CDR3nt: TGTGCCAGCAGTACGGACAGGGCAGCCTACGAGCAGTACTTC

len: 13
abundance: many
d_gene: .
j_gene: TRBJ1-1
v_gene: TRBV5-1
CDR3aa: CASGINLGTEAFF
CDR3nt: TGCGCCAGCGGAATTAACTTGGGGACTGAAGCTTTCTTT

len: 15
abundance: many
d_gene: TRBD1
j_gene: TRBJ1-2
v_gene: TRBV7-2
CDR3aa: CASSFRTGGVYGYTF
CDR3nt: TGTGCCAGCAGCTTTCGGACAGGGGGAGTCTATGGCTACACCTTC

len: 14
abundance: many
d_gene: .
j_gene: TRBJ2-2
v_gene: TRBV12-3/TRBV12-4
CDR3aa: CASILTGWNGELFF
CDR3nt: TGTGCCAGCATCCTCACAGGGTGGAACGGGGAGCTGTTTTTT

len: 15
abundance: many
d_gene: .
j_gene: TRBJ2-3
v_gene: TRBV20-1
CDR3aa: CSATLRDLSTDTQYF
CDR3nt: TGCAGTGCCACTCTCCGAGACTTGAGCACAGATACGCAGTATTTT

len: 17
abundance: many
d_gene: .
j_gene: TRBJ2-7
v_gene: TRBV20-1
CDR3aa: CSASGPLGGLANYEQYF
CDR3nt: TGCAGTGCTAGTGGCCCCCTAGGCGGCCTTGCTAACTACGAGCAGTACTTC

len: 13
abundance: many
d_gene: TRBD1
j_gene: TRBJ1-1
v_gene: TRBV28
CDR3aa: CASRLRGQREAFF
CDR3nt: TGTGCCAGCAGGCTGAGGGGACAGCGTGAAGCTTTCTTT

len: 16
abundance: few
d_gene: .
j_gene: TRBJ1-2
v_gene: TRBV3-1
CDR3aa: CASSQEGLLQGGGYTF
CDR3nt: TGTGCCAGCAGCCAAGAGGGGTTACTCCAGGGTGGTGGCTACACCTTC

len: 14
abundance: .
d_gene: .
j_gene: TRBJ2-2
v_gene: TRBV11-2
CDR3aa: CATQGDWETGELFF
CDR3nt: TGTGCCACGCAGGGGGACTGGGAGACCGGGGAGCTGTTTTTT

len: 13
abundance: many
d_gene: .
j_gene: TRBJ1-3
v_gene: TRBV6-2/TRBV6-3
CDR3aa: CASSFGTAGPGYF
CDR3nt: TGTGCCAGCAGTTTTGGGACCGCGGGACCGGGATATTTT

len: 14
abundance: .
d_gene: .
j_gene: TRBJ2-5
v_gene: TRBV6-1
CDR3aa: CASSEKAEVETQYF
CDR3nt: TGTGCCAGCAGTGAAAAAGCGGAAGTAGAGACCCAGTACTTC

len: 15
abundance: many
d_gene: .
j_gene: TRBJ1-6
v_gene: TRBV20-1
CDR3aa: CSARGGVIYNSPLHF
CDR3nt: TGCAGTGCTAGGGGTGGGGTTATCTATAATTCACCCCTCCACTTT

len: 16
abundance: many
d_gene: TRBD1
j_gene: TRBJ2-7
v_gene: TRBV12-3/TRBV12-4
CDR3aa: CASSFQGQGARYEQYF
CDR3nt: TGTGCCAGCAGTTTTCAGGGACAGGGGGCGCGGTACGAGCAGTACTTC

len: 14
abundance: few
d_gene: TRBD2
j_gene: TRBJ2-5
v_gene: TRBV27
CDR3aa: CASSLGGGPTTQYF
CDR3nt: TGTGCCAGCAGTTTAGGCGGGGGACCGACGACCCAGTACTTC

len: 17
abundance: .
d_gene: .
j_gene: TRBJ1-2
v_gene: TRBV6-1
CDR3aa: CASTPFAGRPANYGYTF
CDR3nt: TGTGCCAGCACCCCCTTCGCAGGACGACCAGCTAACTATGGCTACACCTTC

len: 15
abundance: few
d_gene: .
j_gene: TRBJ1-2
v_gene: TRBV20-1
CDR3aa: CSANREGWANYGYTF
CDR3nt: TGCAGTGCTAACAGGGAAGGGTGGGCTAACTATGGCTACACCTTC

len: 11
abundance: many
d_gene: .
j_gene: TRBJ2-7
v_gene: TRBV25-1
CDR3aa: CASSPSLEQYF
CDR3nt: TGTGCCAGCAGTCCCTCGTTGGAGCAGTACTTC

len: 15
abundance: .
d_gene: .
j_gene: TRBJ2-5
v_gene: TRBV3-1
CDR3aa: CASSQDRLGEETQYF
CDR3nt: TGTGCCAGCAGCCAAGATCGCTTGGGAGAGGAGACCCAGTACTTC

len: 14
abundance: many
d_gene: .
j_gene: TRBJ1-2
v_gene: TRBV29-1
CDR3aa: CSVGVPERNYGYTF
CDR3nt: TGCAGCGTTGGGGTCCCAGAGCGTAACTATGGCTACACCTTC

len: 15
abundance: few
d_gene: TRBD1
j_gene: TRBJ2-5
v_gene: TRBV7-9
CDR3aa: CASSRTGAPQETQYF
CDR3nt: TGTGCCAGCAGCCGGACAGGGGCTCCCCAAGAGACCCAGTACTTC

len: 13
abundance: .
d_gene: .
j_gene: TRBJ1-1
v_gene: TRBV3-1
CDR3aa: CASSQSRGTEAFF
CDR3nt: TGTGCCAGCAGCCAAAGTAGGGGCACTGAAGCTTTCTTT

len: 13
abundance: many
d_gene: .
j_gene: TRBJ2-2
v_gene: TRBV28
CDR3aa: CASSSPRAGELFF
CDR3nt: TGTGCCAGCAGTTCCCCTCGGGCCGGGGAGCTGTTTTTT

len: 15
abundance: many
d_gene: TRBD1
j_gene: TRBJ1-2
v_gene: TRBV5-6
CDR3aa: CASSPKDRGTYGYTF
CDR3nt: TGTGCCAGCAGCCCGAAGGACAGGGGCACCTATGGCTACACCTTC

len: 13
abundance: many
d_gene: .
j_gene: TRBJ1-5
v_gene: TRBV12-3/TRBV12-4
CDR3aa: CASSLGGFQPQHF
CDR3nt: TGTGCCAGCAGTTTAGGGGGTTTTCAGCCCCAGCATTTT

len: 14
abundance: .
d_gene: TRBD2
j_gene: TRBJ2-7
v_gene: TRBV7-9
CDR3aa: CASTSGTRTYEQYF
CDR3nt: TGTGCCAGCACCTCGGGGACTAGAACCTACGAGCAGTACTTC

len: 16
abundance: many
d_gene: TRBD1
j_gene: TRBJ2-5
v_gene: TRBV24-1
CDR3aa: CATSAWTGEDRETQYF
CDR3nt: TGTGCCACCAGTGCCTGGACAGGGGAGGATAGGGAGACCCAGTACTTC

len: 9
abundance: .
d_gene: .
j_gene: TRBJ1-1
v_gene: TRBV6-1
CDR3aa: CAILAEAFF
CDR3nt: TGTGCCATTTTGGCTGAAGCTTTCTTT

len: 15
abundance: many
d_gene: TRBD1
j_gene: TRBJ2-5
v_gene: TRBV28
CDR3aa: CASNVRDRAGETQYF
CDR3nt: TGTGCCAGCAACGTTAGGGACAGGGCGGGAGAGACCCAGTACTTC

len: 16
abundance: many
d_gene: TRBD1
j_gene: TRBJ1-5
v_gene: TRBV6-5
CDR3aa: CASSSSGTGSNQPQHF
CDR3nt: TGTGCCAGCAGCTCTTCTGGGACAGGGAGCAATCAGCCCCAGCATTTT

len: 11
abundance: .
d_gene: .
j_gene: TRBJ1-2
v_gene: TRBV30
CDR3aa: CAWPHPYGYTF
CDR3nt: TGTGCCTGGCCCCACCCGTATGGCTACACCTTC

len: 10
abundance: few
d_gene: .
j_gene: TRBJ1-2
v_gene: TRBV20-1
CDR3aa: CSAIRYGYTF
CDR3nt: TGCAGTGCTATAAGATATGGCTACACCTTC